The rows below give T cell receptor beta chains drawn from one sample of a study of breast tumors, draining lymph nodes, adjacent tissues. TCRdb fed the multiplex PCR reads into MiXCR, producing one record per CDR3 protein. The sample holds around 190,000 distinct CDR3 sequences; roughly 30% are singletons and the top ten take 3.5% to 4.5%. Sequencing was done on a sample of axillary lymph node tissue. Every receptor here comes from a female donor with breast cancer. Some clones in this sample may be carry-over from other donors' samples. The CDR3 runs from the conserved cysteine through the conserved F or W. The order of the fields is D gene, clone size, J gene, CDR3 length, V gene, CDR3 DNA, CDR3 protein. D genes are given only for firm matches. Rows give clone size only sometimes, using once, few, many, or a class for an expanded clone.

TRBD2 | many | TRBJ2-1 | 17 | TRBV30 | TGTGCCTGGATCCCCGAAAAGACTAGCGGGAGGGCCAATGAGCAGTTCTTC | CAWIPEKTSGRANEQFF
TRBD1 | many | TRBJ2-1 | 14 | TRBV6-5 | TGTGCCAGCAATCCGACAGGGACCGAGATTGAGCAGTTCTTC | CASNPTGTEIEQFF
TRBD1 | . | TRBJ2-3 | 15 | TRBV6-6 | TGTGCCAGCAGTCAGCGGCAGGGGGTGCCAGATACGCAGTATTTT | CASSQRQGVPDTQYF
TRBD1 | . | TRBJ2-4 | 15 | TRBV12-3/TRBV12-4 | TGTGCCAGCAGTTCGGGACAGGTACTGGAAAACATTCAGTACTTC | CASSSGQVLENIQYF
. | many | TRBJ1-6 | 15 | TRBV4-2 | TGTGCCAGCAGCCCGAGCAGGTCGTATAATTCACCCCTCCACTTT | CASSPSRSYNSPLHF
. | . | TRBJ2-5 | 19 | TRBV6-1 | TGTGCCAGCAGTCCCATCCCGCTGACCCGGACAGCGGATCAAGAGACCCAGTACTTC | CASSPIPLTRTADQETQYF
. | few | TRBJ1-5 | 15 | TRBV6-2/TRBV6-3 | TGTGCCAGCAGTTACCCGAGGGGATACAATCAGCCCCAGCATTTT | CASSYPRGYNQPQHF
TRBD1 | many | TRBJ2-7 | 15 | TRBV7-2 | TGTGCCAGCAGTCGGGACAGTGTCGGATCCTACGAGCAGTACTTC | CASSRDSVGSYEQYF
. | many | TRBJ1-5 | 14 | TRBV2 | TGTGCCAGCAGTCCCCAGGGTGTAGGTCAGCCCCAGCATTTT | CASSPQGVGQPQHF
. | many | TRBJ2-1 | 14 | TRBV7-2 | TGTGCCAGCAGCTTGGGGGACTCCAGAGGGGAGCAGTTCTTC | CASSLGDSRGEQFF
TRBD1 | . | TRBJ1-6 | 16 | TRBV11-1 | TGTGCCAGCAGCCTCCGGACAGGCTCCTATAACTCACCCCTCCACTTT | CASSLRTGSYNSPLHF
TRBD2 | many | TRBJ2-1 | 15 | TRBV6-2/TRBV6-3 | TGTGCCAGCAGTTTCGGGCTAGCGGGGGGGCTGGAGCAGTTCTTC | CASSFGLAGGLEQFF
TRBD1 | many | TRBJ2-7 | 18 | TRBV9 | TGTGCCAGCAGCGTAGGACCCCGGGACAGGGAAAGGTCCTACGAGCAGTACTTC | CASSVGPRDRERSYEQYF
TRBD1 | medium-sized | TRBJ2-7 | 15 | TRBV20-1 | TGCAGTGCAGACAAGCCGGGACAGGCGGTACACGAGCAGTACTTC | CSADKPGQAVHEQYF
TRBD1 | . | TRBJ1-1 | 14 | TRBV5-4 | TGTGCCAGCAGCCCAACAGGGGGAGGTACTGAAGCTTTCTTT | CASSPTGGGTEAFF
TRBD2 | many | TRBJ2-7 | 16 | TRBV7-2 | TGTGCCAGCAGCTTAGGCGGGGGGCTTGTTTCCTACGAGCAGTACTTC | CASSLGGGLVSYEQYF
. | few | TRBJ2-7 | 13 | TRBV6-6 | TGTGCCAGCAGTCACGGCGGAGGTGGCGAGCAGTACTTC | CASSHGGGGEQYF
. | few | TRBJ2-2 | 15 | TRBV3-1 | TGTGCCAGCAGCCAAAAGGGGTCGAACACCGGGGAGCTGTTTTTT | CASSQKGSNTGELFF
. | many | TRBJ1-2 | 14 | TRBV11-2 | TGTGCCAGCAGCTTATCCCAGAATAACTATGGCTACACCTTC | CASSLSQNNYGYTF